A selection of T cell receptor beta chains follows, all from one sample in a study of blood T cell repertoires in COVID-19. The assay was immunoSEQ multiplex PCR, and TCRdb's table has in-frame clones only and misses some. The data contain 250,000 or so clones, 80% to 90% of them singletons. Material: PBMCs or T cells enriched from blood (not recorded which). These receptors came from a woman aged 40-49 years who had been exposed to COVID-19. Both conserved end residues are part of each CDR3. Fields, in order: V gene, clone size, D gene, J gene, CDR3 DNA, CDR3 protein. The D gene is left open where the match is weak. Clone size is given for some rows only: seen once, a few or many times, or a class if the clone is expanded.

>TRBV6-4|.|.|TRBJ1-1
TGTGCCAGCAGTGACGGGGTCAGGGGGAACACTGAAGCTTTCTTT
CASSDGVRGNTEAFF
>TRBV6-4|.|.|TRBJ1-2
TGTGCCAGCAGTGAAGGGGTCGGGAGGGATCTATATGGCTACACCTTC
CASSEGVGRDLYGYTF
>TRBV13|.|TRBD1|TRBJ1-2
TGTGCCAGCAGCCTCGGACAGGGCGCCTATGGCTACACCTTC
CASSLGQGAYGYTF
>TRBV5-1|.|.|TRBJ1-2
TGCGCCAGCAGCTTGGGTCGGGGTCCGGACTATGGCTACACCTTC
CASSLGRGPDYGYTF
>TRBV14|.|TRBD1|TRBJ2-2
TGTGCCAGCAGCCAAGTAGACAGGGTAAACACCGGGGAGCTGTTTTTT
CASSQVDRVNTGELFF
>TRBV24-1|once|TRBD2|TRBJ2-3
TGTGCCACCAGTGAGGGTCAGCGGGGCGCCACAGATACGCAGTATTTT
CATSEGQRGATDTQYF
>TRBV9|.|.|TRBJ2-3
TGTGCCAGCAGCGACCGGGTCCCAACAGATACGCAGTATTTT
CASSDRVPTDTQYF
>TRBV30|.|.|TRBJ1-1
TGTGCCTGGTTACGAGGGGGTAACACTGAAGCTTTCTTT
CAWLRGGNTEAFF
>TRBV27|.|.|TRBJ2-3
TGTGCCAGCAGTTTAACGAGGCTGGCAGATACGCAGTATTTT
CASSLTRLADTQYF
>TRBV5-8|many|TRBD2|TRBJ2-3
TGTGCCAGCAGCTTCAACCCTAGCGGGGGGGCAGATACGCAGTATTTT
CASSFNPSGGADTQYF
>TRBV10-3|.|.|TRBJ2-5
TGTGCCATCAGTGAGTCGAAGGACAGTCAAGAGACCCAGTACTTC
CAISESKDSQETQYF
>TRBV19|.|TRBD1|TRBJ1-2
TGTGCCAGTAGTTCTCGACAGGGCTATGGCTACACCTTC
CASSSRQGYGYTF
>TRBV25-1|.|.|TRBJ1-2
TGTGCCAGCAGTCCCCCCGGACAGCGATATGGCTACACCTTC
CASSPPGQRYGYTF
>TRBV7-3|.|TRBD1|TRBJ1-2
TGTGCCAGCAGCCCAACAGGGGCTAACTATGGCTACACCTTC
CASSPTGANYGYTF
>TRBV9|.|.|TRBJ2-5
TGTGCCAGCACTCCCTCCGGGACAATCAAAGAGACCCAGTACTTC
CASTPSGTIKETQYF
>TRBV5-1|.|TRBD1|TRBJ2-3
TGCGCCAGCAGCGCGGCCGGGACAGGCACAGATACGCAGTATTTT
CASSAAGTGTDTQYF
>TRBV5-4|.|.|TRBJ2-2
TGTGCCAGCAGCCCCGGAGTGAATAGGGGCAGGATCAACACCGGGGAGCTGTTTTTT
CASSPGVNRGRINTGELFF
>TRBV5-6|.|.|TRBJ1-1
TGTGCCAGCAGCTTGAGGGGAGGGACTGAAGCTTTCTTT
CASSLRGGTEAFF
>TRBV18|.|.|TRBJ1-5
TGTGCCAGCTCCCCCGAGGGCAAAGGCCAGCCCCAGCATTTT
CASSPEGKGQPQHF
>TRBV5-4|.|.|TRBJ2-3
TGTGCCAGCAGCCCTTGGGGAGACCACACAGATACGCAGTATTTT
CASSPWGDHTDTQYF
>TRBV6-5|.|.|TRBJ1-2
TGTGCCAGCGAAGAAGACACGAGCTATGGCTACACCTTC
CASEEDTSYGYTF
>TRBV7-2|once|TRBD2|TRBJ2-3
TGTGCCAGCAGCTTAGTATTTCGCGGGGGGGCGGGAGATACGCAGTATTTT
CASSLVFRGGAGDTQYF
>TRBV12-3/TRBV12-4|.|.|TRBJ2-7
TGTGCCAGCACCCAGGGGCACTCCTACGAGCAGTACTTC
CASTQGHSYEQYF
>TRBV25-1|.|.|TRBJ1-1
TGTGCCAGCAGTAAAGGGGTAGTGGGTGAAGCTTTCTTT
CASSKGVVGEAFF
>TRBV3-1/TRBV3-2|few|TRBD1|TRBJ1-3
TGTGCCAGCAGCCGAGACCAGGGGGCGAGAGACACCATATATTTT
CASSRDQGARDTIYF
>TRBV7-2|.|.|TRBJ2-5
TGTGCCAGCAGCTCGAGCCCGGCGGAAGAGACCCAGTACTTC
CASSSSPAEETQYF
>TRBV6-5|.|.|TRBJ1-5
TGTGCCAGCAGTTACTCGATGGCAGATAATCAGCCCCAGCATTTT
CASSYSMADNQPQHF
>TRBV12-3/TRBV12-4|once|.|TRBJ2-5
TGTGCCAGCAGCCCTACTAGTTCCGAGACCCAGTACTTC
CASSPTSSETQYF
>TRBV18|.|.|TRBJ1-2
TGTGCCAGCTCACCACGGGCAGCGGACTATGGCTACACCTTC
CASSPRAADYGYTF
>TRBV12-5|once|.|TRBJ2-1
TGTGCTAGTGGTTTGCCTCTAGCCCGGACCGTAAATGAGCAGTTCTTC
CASGLPLARTVNEQFF
>TRBV27|few|TRBD2|TRBJ2-7
TGTGCCAGCAGTTTCCTAGCGGGGGGGCCTTACGAGCAGTACTTC
CASSFLAGGPYEQYF
>TRBV5-1|few|TRBD1|TRBJ1-1
TGCGCCAGCAGCTTGGCCACAGGGGCTTTAACTGAAGCTTTCTTT
CASSLATGALTEAFF
>TRBV7-8|.|TRBD2|TRBJ2-3
TGTGCCAGCAGCTTAGGGGCGGGGGTAGGTACAGATACGCAGTATTTT
CASSLGAGVGTDTQYF
>TRBV6-4|few|.|TRBJ1-2
TGTGCCAGCAGTGACAATCCGGACAGCTCCTCGTATCGCTACACCTTC
CASSDNPDSSSYRYTF
>TRBV30|.|TRBD1|TRBJ2-4
TGTGCCTGGTCGAGGACAGGAGCCAAAAACATTCAGTACTTC
CAWSRTGAKNIQYF
>TRBV12-3/TRBV12-4|.|.|TRBJ2-7
TGTGCCAGCCGTCGAGCTGTTGACTACGAGCAGTACTTC
CASRRAVDYEQYF
>TRBV19|.|.|TRBJ1-5
TGTGCCAGTAGTATTCTTCCGACAGTACTACAGCCCCAGCATTTT
CASSILPTVLQPQHF
>TRBV5-1|.|.|TRBJ1-2
TGCGCCAGCAGCCCGATACAGTCAGCTAACTATGGCTACACCTTC
CASSPIQSANYGYTF
>TRBV6-6|many|.|TRBJ2-5
TGTGCCAGCAGCCACACGGGAGAGACCCAGTACTTC
CASSHTGETQYF
>TRBV5-1|.|TRBD1|TRBJ1-1
TGCGCCAGCAGTTTCCAATTAGCGCAGGGGGGTCAGAACACTGAAGCTTTCTTT
CASSFQLAQGGQNTEAFF